Each of the 23 T cell receptor beta chains below was sequenced from the same sample in a study of blood T cell repertoires in COVID-19. Clones were sequenced by immunoSEQ multiplex PCR, and TCRdb holds only the in-frame ones, with some missing. The sample lists 330,000 or so clones, about 88% seen once, with 0.95% to 1.1% in the top ten. Sequenced input: PBMCs or T cells enriched from blood (not recorded which). Every receptor here comes from a woman aged 25 to 39 who had been exposed to COVID-19.

The rearrangement joins TRBV18 to TRBJ2-3; 12 positions match TRBD2. J gave up 5 bases and V 1 base, and 7 bases lay outside the gene matches. CDR1 and CDR2 from the germline V gene are KGHSH and LQKENI. This CDR3 has 17 residues. CDR3 sequence: CASSPLPLAGGLDTQYF. CDR3 in DNA: TGTGCCAGCTCACCACTTCCACTAGCGGGAGGTTTAGATACGCAGTATTTT.

The count of this clone is one. The chain employs TRBV24-1 and TRBJ2-1; D is perhaps TRBD1 (5 bases). V was trimmed by 5 bases and J by 5 bases, leaving 15 bases between them. There are 15 residues in the CDR3. Germline lookup yields CDR1 KGHDR and CDR2 SFDVKD. CDR3: CATSGSVDTDNEQFF. The CDR3 nucleotides are TGTGCCACCAGTGGATCGGTGGACACCGACAATGAGCAGTTCTTC.

The chain recombines TRBV27 with TRBJ2-3; tentatively, D is TRBD1 (5 bases). In germline, CDR1 is MNHEY, CDR2 SMNVEV (reference sequence). Trimming pared 4 bases from V and 2 bases from J, leaving 16 bases between. The CDR3 contains 16 residues. The CDR3 DNA sequence: TGTGCCAGCAGTTCCCCCCTAGGTGGGGCCACAGATACGCAGTATTTT. Its translation: CASSSPLGGATDTQYF.

V gene TRBV4-2 combines with J gene TRBJ1-6; a possible D gene is TRBD1 (5 bases). Germline V gives CDR1 LGHNA, CDR2 YNFKEQ. The CDR3 length is 15 residues. V was shortened by 0 bases and J by 4 bases, with 7 bases between the two germline ends. In DNA form, the CDR3 reads TGTGCCAGCAGCCAAGAAGGGGAATATAATTCACCCCTCCACTTT. The encoded protein is CASSQEGEYNSPLHF.

The rearrangement uses TRBV12-1 and TRBJ2-7; the table's D call TRBD2 went unverified against the DNA. TRBV12-1 is a documented pseudogene. The CDR3 runs to 16 residues. CDR3 DNA: TGTGCCAGCAGCTTTCCCTCTCGGGAGGTCCCTCGCGAGCAGTACTTC. The encoded protein is CASSFPSREVPREQYF.

The chain links TRBV13 to TRBJ2-2, with 7 bases identical to TRBD1. This CDR3 has 17 amino acids. V lost 3 bases to trimming and J lost 3 bases; unmatched junction nucleotides: 10. Germline CDR1 reads PRHDT; CDR2 reads FYEKMQ (reference sequence). The CDR3 sequence: CASSFTSGTADTGELFF. The CDR3 nucleotides are TGTGCCAGCAGCTTCACGTCCGGGACAGCGGACACCGGGGAGCTGTTTTTT.

The chain links TRBV27 to TRBJ2-7, with unresolved D. The ends were cut back, 6 bases at V and 6 bases at J, with 9 bases in the middle. Germline lookup yields CDR1 MNHEY and CDR2 SMNVEV (reference sequence). The CDR3 has 11 residues. CDR3 sequence: CASSPCPEQYF. The CDR3 DNA reads TGTGCCAGCAGCCCTTGTCCCGAGCAGTACTTC.

This sequence joins TRBV19 and TRBJ2-7; a weak D match, TRBD1 (6 bases). The length of the CDR3 is 14 residues. V was pared by 3 bases and J by 6 bases, with 15 bases between. The germline V gene has CDR1 LNHDA and CDR2 SQIVND (reference sequence). Here the CDR3 DNA reads TGTGCCAGTAGTATCAAGGGGGTATCGGTCGAGCAGTACTTC. Translating gives CASSIKGVSVEQYF.

The chain carries TRBV2 and TRBJ2-7; D remains ambiguous. Germline values: CDR1 SNHLY, CDR2 FYNNEI. CDR3 length: 10 residues. Trimming shortened V by 6 bases and J by 3 bases, and 3 bases separated the two germline ends. In nucleotides, the CDR3 is TGTGCCAGCAGCGGCTACGAGCAGTACTTC. Protein sequence: CASSGYEQYF.

This clone was detected a few times. This chain links TRBV20-1 with TRBJ2-7; possibly TRBD2 for D (5 bases). CDR1 DFQATT and CDR2 SNEGSKA come from the germline V gene (reference sequence). The CDR3 has 11 residues. V shed 5 bases and J shed 4 bases, with 9 bases lying between them. The chain's CDR3 is CSAYRGYEQYF. The CDR3 DNA is TGCAGTGCTTATCGGGGATACGAGCAGTACTTC.

The chain employs TRBV3-1 (or the pseudogene TRBV3-2) and TRBJ2-1; D possibly corresponds to TRBD1 (7 bases). The CDR3 extends over 14 amino acids. Germline V gene lookup returns CDR1 LGHDT and CDR2 YNNKEL (reference sequence). V lost 7 bases to trimming and J lost 5 bases, with 15 bases between them. The CDR3 DNA reads TGTGCCAGCATGCGGGACAGTTACCACAATGAGCAGTTCTTC. Translated: CASMRDSYHNEQFF.

J is TRBJ2-7 and V is TRBV5-1; TRBD2 aligns across 8 bases. This CDR3 spans 15 amino acids. Germline V CDR1 and CDR2: SGHRS, YFSETQ. The junction had 5 bases not matched to a gene; V was cut back by 0 bases and J by 3 bases. The CDR3 region is CASSLGLASLYEQYF. CDR3 DNA sequence: TGCGCCAGCAGCTTGGGACTAGCGTCCCTCTACGAGCAGTACTTC.

In its sample, this clone was seen once. V gene TRBV28 combines with J gene TRBJ1-6, with D possibly TRBD1 on 5 matching bases. The CDR3 covers 14 residues. Germline loops: CDR1 MDHEN, CDR2 SYDVKM. Deletions cut 2 bases from V and 8 bases from J, with 10 bases between. The CDR3 sequence is CASSLAAGDSPLHF. For the CDR3, the DNA is TGTGCCAGCAGTTTAGCGGCGGGGGATTCACCCCTCCACTTT.

V usage is TRBV19 and J usage is TRBJ2-7; 7 bases match TRBD2. Trimming at V came to 5 bases and at J to 5 bases, leaving 6 bases not matched to a gene. CDR1 and CDR2 (germline): LNHDA, SQIVND (reference sequence). The CDR3 loop spans 13 amino acids. CDR3 sequence reads: CASSSAGEDEQYF. CDR3 nucleotides: TGTGCCAGTAGTTCGGCGGGAGAGGACGAGCAGTACTTC. The full variable domain, its missing parts supplied by reference TRBV19 and TRBJ2-7, is DGGITQSPKYLFRKEGQNVTLSCEQNLNHDAMYWYRQDPGQGLRLIYYSQIVNDFQKGDIAEGYSVSREKKESFPLTVTSAQKNPTAFYLCASSSAGEDEQYFGPGTRLTVT.

The rearrangement joins TRBV7-9 to TRBJ2-7; TRBD1 is a possible D gene (6 bases). Germline loops: CDR1 SEHNR, CDR2 FQNEAQ (reference sequence). The CDR3 consists of 15 residues. The germline V and J ends were trimmed by 5 bases and 2 bases, with 16 bases remaining between them. CDR3 in amino acids: CASSPSTGWTYEQYF. For the CDR3, the DNA is TGTGCCAGCAGCCCGTCGACAGGCTGGACCTACGAGCAGTACTTC. The full variable domain, completed using reference TRBV7-9 and TRBJ2-7, is DTGVSQNPRHKITKRGQNVTFRCDPISEHNRLYWYRQTLGQGPEFLTYFQNEAQLEKSRLLSDRFSAERPKGSFSTLEIQRTEQGDSAMYLCASSPSTGWTYEQYFGPGTRLTVT.

The CDR3 loop is CASSSKTSGRASRFYEQYF. As DNA, the CDR3 is TGTGCCAGCAGTTCAAAAACTAGCGGGAGGGCCTCCCGGTTCTACGAGCAGTACTTC. The chain employs TRBV28 and TRBJ2-7; TRBD2 aligns across 13 bases. Germline V gives CDR1 MDHEN, CDR2 SYDVKM. The CDR3 runs 19 residues. V trimming: 4 bases; J trimming: 3 bases; junction bases outside the gene matches: 15.

The chain employs TRBV7-2 and TRBJ2-4; D may be TRBD2 (6 bases). The CDR3 has 16 amino acids. CDR1 is SGHTA, CDR2 FQGNSA, per germline. V was clipped by 6 bases and J by 0 bases, with 15 bases between them. CDR3: CASREGSGLAKNIQYF. CDR3 DNA: TGTGCCAGCAGGGAGGGAAGCGGACTAGCCAAAAACATTCAGTACTTC.

The CDR3 is CASSMGINSPLHF. CDR3 nucleotide sequence: TGTGCCAGTAGTATGGGCATTAATTCACCCCTCCACTTT. The genes are TRBV19 and TRBJ1-6; D remains ambiguous. With 3 bases removed from V and 6 bases from J, the gap between germline ends came to 6 bases. This CDR3 comprises 13 residues. Looked up from germline, CDR1 is LNHDA and CDR2 is SQIVND (reference sequence).

The rearrangement links TRBV24-1 to TRBJ1-4, with 9 bases fitting TRBD1. With V trimmed by 3 bases and J by 1 base, 11 bases remained unmatched. CDR1 is KGHDR, CDR2 SFDVKD, per germline. The CDR3 has 19 amino acids. CDR3 sequence: CATSDPGTGMNGTNEKLFF. For the CDR3, the DNA is TGTGCCACCAGTGATCCCGGGACAGGGATGAATGGAACTAATGAAAAACTGTTTTTT.

This chain connects TRBV28 to TRBJ2-7, with a weak D call TRBD2 (5 bases). V lost 11 bases, J lost 7 bases, and 18 bases lay in between. Germline CDR1 and CDR2: MDHEN and SYDVKM. The CDR3 is 12 residues long. The CDR3 is CAGGGWEGEQYF. In DNA form, the CDR3 reads TGTGCCGGTGGCGGGTGGGAAGGGGAGCAGTACTTC.

The CDR3 loop reads CASSDDRGAGDTQYF. For the CDR3, the DNA is TGTGCCAGCAGTGATGACAGGGGGGCCGGAGATACGCAGTATTTT. The V call is TRBV25-1, the J call TRBJ2-3, with 9 bases that match TRBD1. CDR1 and CDR2 from the germline V gene are MGHDK and SYGVNS. Germline trimming cut 3 bases from V and 5 bases from J; bases unmatched to any gene: 6. The CDR3 contains 15 residues.

The chain is built from TRBV7-6 and TRBJ1-4, with D tentatively TRBD1 (5 bases). Germline CDR1 and CDR2: SGHVS and FNYEAQ. The V gene lost 4 bases and the J gene lost 8 bases, with 11 bases spanning the gap. The CDR3 contains 13 residues. The CDR3 region has the DNA TGTGCCAGCAGCTGGGGCGGGGACGAAAAACTGTTTTTT. It codes for CASSWGGDEKLFF.

The chain is built from TRBV5-4 and TRBJ2-7, with 7 bases lining up with TRBD1. The junction had 9 bases not matched to a gene; V was cut back by 3 bases and J by 3 bases. Per the germline V gene, CDR1 is SGHNT and CDR2 is YYREEE (reference sequence). CDR3 length: 15 residues. CDR3 nucleotides: TGTGCCAGCAGCTCGGGGACAGAGGACATCTACGAGCAGTACTTC. Translated, it gives CASSSGTEDIYEQYF. Variable domain in full (rest from reference TRBV5-4 and TRBJ2-7): ETGVTQSPTHLIKTRGQQVTLRCSSQSGHNTVSWYQQALGQGPQFIFQYYREEENGRGNFPPRFSGLQFPNYSSELNVNALELDDSALYLCASSSGTEDIYEQYFGPGTRLTVT.